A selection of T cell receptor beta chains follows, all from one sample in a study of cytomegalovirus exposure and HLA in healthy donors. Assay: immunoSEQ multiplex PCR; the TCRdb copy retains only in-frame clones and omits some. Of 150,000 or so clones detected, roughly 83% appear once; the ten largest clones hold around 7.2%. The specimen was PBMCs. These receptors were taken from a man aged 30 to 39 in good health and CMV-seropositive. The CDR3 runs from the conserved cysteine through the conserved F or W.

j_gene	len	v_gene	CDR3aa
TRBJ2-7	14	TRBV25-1	CASSEPPPGYEQYF
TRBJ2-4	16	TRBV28	CASSNPQGLLSFIQYF
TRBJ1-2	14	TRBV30	CACQGSTGNYGYTF
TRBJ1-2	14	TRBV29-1	CSVEDSRGNYGYTF
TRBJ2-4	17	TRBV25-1	CASSANTGVKAKNIQYF
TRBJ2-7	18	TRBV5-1	CASSQSLNSGTVAYEQYF
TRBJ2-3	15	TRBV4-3	CASSQEVGGMYTQYF
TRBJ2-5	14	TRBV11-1	CASSSNSGQETQYF
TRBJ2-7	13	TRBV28	CASSLQNPGEGYF
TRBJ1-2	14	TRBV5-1	CASTGGQGTQGYTF
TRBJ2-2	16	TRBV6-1	CASSGLAGGQVGELFF
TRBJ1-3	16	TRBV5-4	CASSLGRTGAGNTIYF
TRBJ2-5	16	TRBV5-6	CASSLVGTSGVETQYF
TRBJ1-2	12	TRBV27	CATGTGLYGYTF
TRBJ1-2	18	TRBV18	CASSPSGQGEGRRRGYTF
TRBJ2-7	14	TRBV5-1	CASSFQAGAYEQYF
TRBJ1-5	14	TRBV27	CASSSTFGRQPQHF
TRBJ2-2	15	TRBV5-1	CASSLAIGDTGELFF
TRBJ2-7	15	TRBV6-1	CASRPGSTASYEQYF
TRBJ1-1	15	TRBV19	CASSIAGRVGTEAFF
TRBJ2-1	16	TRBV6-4	CASSDSGGASYNEQFF